These 14 T cell receptor beta chains were all obtained from the same sample, sequenced in a study of T cell responses to AZD1222 COVID-19 vaccine (dated by TCRdb to the early 2020s). The time point label here, explained by the study, means: about 28 days (+/-7) after the second vaccine dose. Library preparation employed the immunoSEQ multiplex PCR assay. As stored in TCRdb, this immuneACCESS dataset retains in-frame rearrangements with V and J assigned. A fraction of the clones does not appear; measured against another copy, unresolved V genes explain less than half of the discrepancy, and the remainder lacks a known reason. The sample has fewer than 130,000 clones on record, roughly 90% of them singletons. The ten top clones hold 2% to 2.5% of the sample. Sequencing was performed on peripheral blood, taken 28 days after the second AZD1222 dose. These TCRs come from an adult who received the AZD1222 COVID-19 vaccine.

This chain joins TRBV29-1 and TRBJ2-2; no firm D call. Per germline, CDR1 SQVTM and CDR2 ANQGSEA. V lost 5 bases to trimming and J lost 6 bases, with 10 bases between them. CDR3 size: 12 residues. The CDR3 loop reads CSVRRDSGELFF. The CDR3 DNA sequence: TGCAGCGTTCGTAGGGATTCCGGGGAGCTGTTTTTT.

The chain has TRBV28 and TRBJ1-2, with a weak D call TRBD1 (5 bases). The CDR3 is made up of 13 amino acids. Germline CDR1 MDHEN, CDR2 SYDVKM. The V end lost 2 bases, the J end lost 5 bases, and 9 bases lay between the germline ends. In DNA form, the CDR3 reads TGTGCCAGCAGTTTAGGGGACGTATATGGCTACACCTTC. Translated: CASSLGDVYGYTF.

The rearrangement joins TRBV7-2 to TRBJ2-1, with 12 bases lining up with TRBD2. The CDR3 is made up of 19 amino acids. The germline V gene encodes CDR1 SGHTA and CDR2 FQGNSA. V shed 3 bases and J 0 bases; nucleotides not matched to a gene: 9. This CDR3 is CASSFLLAGGSSSYNEQFF. The CDR3 region has the DNA TGTGCCAGCAGCTTTTTACTAGCGGGGGGTAGCAGCTCCTACAATGAGCAGTTCTTC.

The chain combines TRBV7-2 with TRBJ1-1; D not certain. Trimming pared 0 bases from V and 1 base from J, leaving 9 bases between. The length of the CDR3 is 15 residues. The V gene's germline CDR1 is SGHTA and CDR2 FQGNSA. This CDR3 is CASSLARHSNTEAFF. In DNA, the CDR3 is TGTGCCAGCAGCTTAGCGCGACACTCGAACACTGAAGCTTTCTTT.

The count of this clone is one. The chain recombines TRBV6-6 with TRBJ1-1, with TRBD1 matching 7 bases. Germline CDR1 reads MNHNY; CDR2 reads SVGAGI (reference sequence). The CDR3 loop spans 14 amino acids. J gave up 4 bases and V 5 bases, and 7 bases lay outside the gene matches. CDR3 DNA: TGTGCCAGCAGTGATGAGACAGGGATCACTGAAGCTTTCTTT. Encoded protein: CASSDETGITEAFF.

The sample holds a few counts of this clone. The genes are TRBV19 and TRBJ1-2; 7 positions agree with TRBD1. Losses at the gene ends were 4 bases for V and 7 bases for J; bases not matched to a gene: 9. From germline, CDR1 is LNHDA and CDR2 SQIVND (reference sequence). CDR3 length equals 14 residues. In DNA form, the CDR3 reads TGTGCCAGTAGTACTTCAGTGGCAGGGGGTGGCTACACCTTC. Amino acid sequence: CASSTSVAGGGYTF. Complete variable domain (other parts from reference TRBV19 and TRBJ1-2): DGGITQSPKYLFRKEGQNVTLSCEQNLNHDAMYWYRQDPGQGLRLIYYSQIVNDFQKGDIAEGYSVSREKKESFPLTVTSAQKNPTAFYLCASSTSVAGGGYTFGSGTRLTVV.

The V call is TRBV24-1, the J call TRBJ1-2, with 9 bases matching TRBD1. This CDR3 contains 16 residues. CDR1 and CDR2 from the germline V gene are KGHDR and SFDVKD. The J segment lost 6 bases and the V segment lost 3 bases, leaving 10 bases of the junction unmatched. CDR3 sequence reads: CATSDARDRGINGYTF. The CDR3 nucleotides read TGTGCCACCAGTGATGCCCGAGACAGGGGGATCAATGGCTACACCTTC.

This rearrangement joins TRBV5-6 to TRBJ2-7; D is uncertain. Trimming left V 2 bases short and J 6 bases short, with 15 bases between. The CDR3 has 14 amino acids. The germline gives CDR1 SGHDT, CDR2 YYEEEE. CDR3 region: CASSFGLHLAEQYF. The CDR3 nucleotides read TGTGCCAGCAGCTTCGGGCTCCACTTGGCCGAGCAGTACTTC.

This chain uses TRBV21-1 with TRBJ2-1. TRBV21-1 is recorded as a pseudogene. This CDR3 has 18 residues. CDR3 nucleotides: TGTGCCAGCAGCACCAGGCCCGGGTGGGACCCCTACTGCAATGAGCAGTTCTTC. Its protein product is CASSTRPGWDPYCNEQFF.

The chain combines TRBV2 with TRBJ1-1; D unresolved. The germline V gene encodes CDR1 SNHLY and CDR2 FYNNEI. Trimming cost V 7 bases and J 0 bases, with 9 bases left between them. The CDR3 covers 13 residues. The CDR3 sequence is CASMRVMNTEAFF. Written as DNA, the CDR3 is TGTGCCAGCATGCGGGTAATGAACACTGAAGCTTTCTTT.

This chain joins TRBV20-1 and TRBJ1-2; D not resolved. This CDR3 region has 11 residues. CDR1 and CDR2 from the germline V gene are DFQATT and SNEGSKA (reference sequence). The ends were cut back, 1 base at V and 6 bases at J, with 6 bases in the middle. The DNA of the CDR3 is TGCAGTGCTAGAGCCGGCCATGGCTACACCTTC. Protein sequence: CSARAGHGYTF.

The chain is built from TRBV6-6 and TRBJ2-3, with D perhaps matching TRBD1 (6 bases). The CDR3 covers 16 residues. V was clipped by 5 bases and J by 4 bases, with 19 bases between them. Germline CDR1 MNHNY, CDR2 SVGAGI (reference sequence). In DNA form, the CDR3 reads TGTGCCAGCAGTCTGACACAGGGCCGGGGCCCAGATACGCAGTATTTT. This translates into CASSLTQGRGPDTQYF.

The CDR3 reads CASSEAGGSETQYF. CDR3 DNA: TGTGCCAGCAGTGAAGCCGGGGGGTCGGAGACCCAGTACTTC. V is TRBV2 and J is TRBJ2-5, with 7 nucleotides matching TRBD2. The V gene end was trimmed by 0 bases and the J gene end by 5 bases; junction bases not matched to a gene: 3. Germline V gene data show CDR1 as SNHLY and CDR2 as FYNNEI. This CDR3 has 14 amino acids. Supplemented by reference TRBV2 and TRBJ2-5, the full variable domain reads EPEVTQTPSHQVTQMGQEVILRCVPISNHLYFYWYRQILGQKVEFLVSFYNNEISEKSEIFDDQFSVERPDGSNFTLKIRSTKLEDSAMYFCASSEAGGSETQYFGPGTRLLVL.

The genes are TRBV6-1 and TRBJ1-2; possible D gene TRBD1, 5 bases. Germline V gene data show CDR1 as MNHNS and CDR2 as SASEGT. V lost 3 bases to trimming and J lost 0 bases, with 11 bases between them. The CDR3 contains 15 residues. The CDR3 spells CASSETTEANYGYTF. As DNA, the CDR3 is TGTGCCAGCAGTGAGACGACAGAAGCTAACTATGGCTACACCTTC.